Presented here are 13 T cell receptor beta chains from one specimen sequenced in a study of OX40 agonist ivuxolimab in advanced cancers. Library generation was performed with the immunoSEQ multiplex PCR assay. Drawn from immuneACCESS, this table holds only the in-frame rearrangements with V and J called that TCRdb kept. Clones are partly lost; checked studies trace under half to an unresolved V gene and leave the rest unexplained. The sample profile shows approximately 13,000 clones; roughly 88% of them were found once. The ten most abundant clones make up about 40% of the sample. The sample was CD4+ or CD8+ T cells sorted from blood, taken in a trial of the OX40 agonist ivuxolimab. The receptor source for this set is an adult with an advanced solid tumor such as melanoma, head and neck, liver or kidney cancer.

This chain links TRBV27 with TRBJ1-1; 7 bases are shared with TRBD1. V lost 5 bases to trimming and J lost 1 base; unmatched junction nucleotides: 4. The CDR3 runs to 14 residues. Germline CDR1 is MNHEY and CDR2 is SMNVEV (reference sequence). CDR3 sequence: CASSMAGGNTEAFF. The DNA for the CDR3 is TGTGCCAGCAGTATGGCAGGGGGGAACACTGAAGCTTTCTTT.

V is TRBV4-2 and J is TRBJ2-7; 9 positions agree with TRBD2. The CDR3 covers 15 residues. V lost 0 bases, J lost 5 bases, and 5 bases stayed unmatched. CDR1 LGHNA and CDR2 YNFKEQ come from the germline V gene. CDR3 nucleotides: TGTGCCAGCAGCCAAGACGCGGGAGGGGCGGACGAGCAGTACTTC. Translating it yields CASSQDAGGADEQYF.

The chain uses TRBV9 and TRBJ2-2; D unresolved. The CDR3 is made up of 15 amino acids. CDR1 and CDR2 from the germline V gene are SGDLS and YYNGEE. V was cut by 0 bases and J by 2 bases, with 8 bases left in between. The CDR3 bases are TGTGCCAGCAGCGTAGAGGACCCAAACACCGGGGAGCTGTTTTTT. It encodes CASSVEDPNTGELFF. The complete variable domain, with remaining parts taken from reference TRBV9 and TRBJ2-2, reads DSGVTQTPKHLITATGQRVTLRCSPRSGDLSVYWYQQSLDQGLQFLIQYYNGEERAKGNILERFSAQQFPDLHSELNLSSLELGDSALYFCASSVEDPNTGELFFGEGSRLTVL.

The V gene is TRBV28, the J gene TRBJ1-1, with D possibly TRBD1 on 5 matching bases. This CDR3 is built from 15 residues. Trimming shortened V by 5 bases and J by 6 bases, and 19 bases separated the two germline ends. In germline, CDR1 is MDHEN, CDR2 SYDVKM. CDR3 region: CASSPDYNARAEAFF. The CDR3 region has the DNA TGTGCCAGCAGTCCGGACTACAACGCCAGGGCTGAAGCTTTCTTT.

This clone was counted only a few times. CDR3 sequence (DNA): TGTGCCAGCAGTGAGTTCCCGGGAAGCACAGATACGCAGTATTTT. It encodes CASSEFPGSTDTQYF. The chain carries TRBV6-4 and TRBJ2-3; D is perhaps TRBD2 (5 bases). The CDR3 contains 15 residues. Between the trimmed V and J ends, which lost 3 bases and 0 bases, there was a span of 10 bases. Germline lookup yields CDR1 MRHNA and CDR2 SNTAGT.

This clone was detected a few times. The chain employs TRBV7-9 and TRBJ2-7; no clear D. The CDR3 is 12 amino acids. Trimming stripped 2 bases from V and 6 bases from J, with 8 bases between. CDR1 is SEHNR and CDR2 is FQNEAQ in the germline V gene (reference sequence). The CDR3 region is CASSLSAGEQYF. CDR3 nucleotides: TGTGCCAGCAGCTTAAGCGCTGGCGAGCAGTACTTC.

This chain uses TRBV27 with TRBJ1-6, with D possibly TRBD1 on 5 matching bases. Trimming removed 6 bases from V and 9 bases from J, with 12 bases in between. Germline lookup yields CDR1 MNHEY and CDR2 SMNVEV (reference sequence). CDR3 length equals 13 residues. The CDR3 DNA reads as TGTGCCAGCAGCCCCGCAGGGATTTCACCCCTCCACTTT. It is translated as CASSPAGISPLHF.

J is TRBJ1-5 and V is TRBV7-8; TRBD1 aligns across 11 bases. The V segment lost 4 bases and the J segment 4 bases; nucleotides outside the gene matches: 3. Germline loops: CDR1 SGHVS, CDR2 FQNEAQ. This CDR3 is built from 15 residues. The CDR3 DNA reads as TGTGCCAGCAGCTCAGGGGACAGGGGGAATCAGCCCCAGCATTTT. Its translation: CASSSGDRGNQPQHF. Complete variable domain (other parts from reference TRBV7-8 and TRBJ1-5): GAGVSQSPRYKVAKRGQDVALRCDPISGHVSLFWYQQALGQGPEFLTYFQNEAQLDKSGLPSDRFFAERPEGSVSTLKIQRTQQEDSAVYLCASSSGDRGNQPQHFGDGTRLSIL.

By sample share, this clone is medium-sized. This chain joins TRBV27 and TRBJ2-7, with TRBD2 as a possible D gene (6 bases). V shed 6 bases and J shed 5 bases, with 11 bases lying between them. This CDR3 has 12 amino acids. Germline CDR1 MNHEY, CDR2 SMNVEV (reference sequence). The CDR3 reads CASRGGSNEQYF. The CDR3 DNA reads TGTGCCAGCAGGGGGGGATCGAACGAGCAGTACTTC.

This chain joins TRBV12-1 and TRBJ2-1; the table gives TRBD2 as D, unverified against the DNA. TRBV12-1 is a listed pseudogene. The CDR3 spans 16 residues. CDR3 nucleotide sequence: TGTGCCAGCAGCACCCCCGGGACTAGCGGGAGGGCCGAGGCGTTCTTC. It yields the protein CASSTPGTSGRAEAFF.

In this sample, this clone turned up once. The rearrangement uses TRBV5-1 and TRBJ2-7; D not resolved. Germline CDR1 reads SGHRS; CDR2 reads YFSETQ. V gave up 3 bases and J gave up 3 bases, with 16 bases separating them. This CDR3 has 15 amino acids. The CDR3 spells CASSSSVGPGYEQYF. For the CDR3, the DNA is TGCGCCAGCAGCTCCTCTGTAGGCCCTGGCTACGAGCAGTACTTC.

V and J are TRBV6-4 and TRBJ1-1, with D possibly matching TRBD1 (5 bases). The CDR3 sequence is 14 residues long. Germline-derived CDR1 and CDR2 are MRHNA and SNTAGT. Trimming took 5 bases from V and 1 from J, leaving 11 bases between them. The CDR3 coding sequence is TGTGCCAGCAGTAAGGACAATGAGAACACTGAAGCTTTCTTT. This gives the protein CASSKDNENTEAFF.

This rearrangement joins TRBV19 to TRBJ1-1; a weak D match, TRBD1 (5 bases). The germline gives CDR1 LNHDA, CDR2 SQIVND (reference sequence). The germline V and J ends were trimmed by 6 bases and 6 bases, with 14 bases remaining between them. CDR3 length: 13 residues. CDR3 sequence: CASRMGRLAEAFF. The CDR3 bases are TGTGCCAGTAGGATGGGGCGCTTGGCTGAAGCTTTCTTT.